This entry lists 21 T cell receptor beta chains sequenced from one sample in a study of sequential checkpoint blockade in melanoma. Here immunoSEQ multiplex PCR was the method, and the copy in TCRdb shows in-frame clones only, minus some. The sample includes under 20,000 clones, around 67% seen only once; the top ten take about a fifth. As to treatment: randomized to nivolumab then ipilimumab (arm A) or the reverse (arm B). The source material was CD8+ T cells sorted from blood (inferred from file names), sampled from a patient given nivolumab and ipilimumab in sequence. These receptors originate from a human donor with melanoma.

The V call is TRBV28, the J call TRBJ2-7, with 12 positions matching TRBD2. Germline CDR1 MDHEN, CDR2 SYDVKM. V shed 10 bases and J 3 bases; nucleotides not matched to a gene: 10. There are 15 residues in the CDR3. The CDR3 nucleotides read TGTGCCACAGGACCTCTAGCGGGAGGGGGCTACGAGCAGTACTTC. Translating gives CATGPLAGGGYEQYF.

This clone is classed as medium-sized (0.01 to 0.1%). The rearrangement joins TRBV9 to TRBJ2-7, with 10 bases that match TRBD1. V was clipped by 3 bases and J by 5 bases; unmatched bases: 8. This CDR3 has 15 amino acids. CDR1 and CDR2 (germline): SGDLS, YYNGEE. This CDR3 is CASSASGTGAHEQYF. CDR3 DNA sequence: TGTGCCAGCAGCGCCTCCGGGACAGGGGCACACGAGCAGTACTTC. Full variable domain (missing parts from reference TRBV9 and TRBJ2-7): DSGVTQTPKHLITATGQRVTLRCSPRSGDLSVYWYQQSLDQGLQFLIQYYNGEERAKGNILERFSAQQFPDLHSELNLSSLELGDSALYFCASSASGTGAHEQYFGPGTRLTVT.

V gene TRBV5-6 combines with J gene TRBJ2-1; 7 bases agree with TRBD1. This CDR3 has 16 residues. CDR1 and CDR2 from the germline V gene are SGHDT and YYEEEE. Trimming at V came to 3 bases and at J to 5 bases, leaving 11 bases not matched to a gene. The CDR3, as DNA: TGTGCCAGCAGCTGGGGGACAGCGTCGAGGGACAATGAGCAGTTCTTC. Amino acids: CASSWGTASRDNEQFF.

The chain uses TRBV5-1 and TRBJ2-1, with a possible D match to TRBD1 (6 bases). This CDR3 contains 14 residues. The germline V gene has CDR1 SGHRS and CDR2 YFSETQ. The germline V and J ends were trimmed by 0 bases and 6 bases, with 10 bases remaining between them. The CDR3 coding sequence is TGCGCCAGCAGCTTGGAGTCAGGGGTCAATGAGCAGTTCTTC. Encoded protein: CASSLESGVNEQFF. Full variable domain (outside the CDR3, taken from reference TRBV5-1 and TRBJ2-1): KAGVTQTPRYLIKTRGQQVTLSCSPISGHRSVSWYQQTPGQGLQFLFEYFSETQRNKGNFPGRFSGRQFSNSRSEMNVSTLELGDSALYLCASSLESGVNEQFFGPGTRLTVL.

J is TRBJ1-5 and V is TRBV13; D call uncertain. Deletions cut 2 bases from V and 4 bases from J, with 3 bases between. Germline V gene sequence: CDR1 PRHDT, CDR2 FYEKMQ (reference sequence). This CDR3 has 12 residues. CDR3 nucleotides: TGTGCCAGCAGCTTACAAAATCAGCCCCAGCATTTT. This gives the protein CASSLQNQPQHF.

This sequence joins TRBV5-3 and TRBJ1-1; unclear D gene. TRBV5-3 is treated as an ORF (open reading frame) with a function not yet certain. This CDR3 has 13 residues. With 8 bases removed from V and 0 bases from J, the gap between germline ends came to 11 bases. CDR3 residues: CASSQTVNTEAFF. The CDR3 DNA is TGTGCCAGCAGCCAAACAGTGAACACTGAAGCTTTCTTT.

V is TRBV4-2 and J is TRBJ2-7; TRBD2 matches at 9 bases. This CDR3 contains 14 residues. Trimming cost V 5 bases and J 5 bases; bases outside gene matches: 7. CDR1 LGHNA and CDR2 YNFKEQ come from the germline V gene. CDR3 loop: CASSSLAGFNEQYF. Here the CDR3 DNA reads TGTGCCAGCAGCTCGCTAGCGGGATTCAACGAGCAGTACTTC.

This chain connects TRBV27 to TRBJ1-6, with a possible D match to TRBD1 (5 bases). The CDR3 spans 14 residues. V lost 7 bases and J lost 13, with 20 bases in between. Germline V lookup: CDR1 MNHEY, CDR2 SMNVEV (reference sequence). CDR3 sequence (DNA): TGTGCCAGCACCTCCTCAATAAGGGGTAAGCCCCTCCACTTT. Its translation: CASTSSIRGKPLHF.

The gene calls are TRBV6-5 and TRBJ1-2; D is uncertain. This CDR3 is 15 amino acids long. Germline lookup yields CDR1 MNHEY and CDR2 SVGAGI. V dropped 7 bases and J dropped 2 bases, with 17 bases sitting between them. The CDR3 spells CASTLTASGNYGYTF. CDR3 bases: TGTGCCAGCACCCTGACCGCCTCGGGAAACTATGGCTACACCTTC.

The sample holds one count of this clone. The chain recombines TRBV27 with TRBJ2-2, with 7 bases aligning to TRBD1. V trimming: 5 bases; J trimming: 1 base; junction bases outside the gene matches: 1. Germline V CDR1 and CDR2: MNHEY, SMNVEV (reference sequence). The CDR3 length is 14 residues. The chain's CDR3 is CASSRQGNTGELFF. The CDR3 DNA reads as TGTGCCAGCAGTCGACAGGGGAACACCGGGGAGCTGTTTTTT.

The V and J genes are TRBV7-2 and TRBJ2-1; 9 bases fit TRBD1. Unmatched junction bases numbered 12, after V lost 2 bases and J lost 4 bases. CDR3 length: 18 residues. Germline V gene data show CDR1 as SGHTA and CDR2 as FQGNSA. CDR3: CASSLMGATGGAYNEQFF. The CDR3 nucleotides are TGTGCCAGCAGCTTAATGGGCGCGACAGGGGGAGCGTACAATGAGCAGTTCTTC.

The chain carries TRBV9 and TRBJ2-2; 9 nucleotides align to TRBD1. V shed 4 bases, J shed 0 bases, and the junction held 4 bases outside the gene matches. Germline CDR1 and CDR2: SGDLS and YYNGEE. The CDR3 totals 16 residues. The CDR3 loop is CASSIGTGTNTGELFF. The DNA for the CDR3 is TGTGCCAGCAGCATCGGGACAGGGACGAACACCGGGGAGCTGTTTTTT.

The J gene is TRBJ2-7, the V gene TRBV7-6; 14 positions match TRBD2. J was trimmed by 4 bases and V by 3 bases; bases with no gene match: 2. The CDR3 has 15 amino acids. In germline, CDR1 is SGHVS, CDR2 FNYEAQ. The CDR3 loop is CASSFGTSGSYEQYF. The CDR3 DNA sequence: TGTGCCAGCAGCTTCGGGACTAGCGGGAGTTACGAGCAGTACTTC.

The chain has TRBV4-1 and TRBJ2-7; D may be TRBD2 (5 bases). The germline CDR1 and CDR2 sequences are MGHRA and YSYEKL. The V end was cut by 1 base, the J end by 2 bases, with 12 bases between. This CDR3 is built from 15 residues. DNA for the CDR3: TGCGCCAGCAGCCAAGGTGGTAGCGCTACCTACGAGCAGTACTTC. It specifies CASSQGGSATYEQYF.

This clone was seen a handful of times. This likely stems from a read error, as it lies one base from a far larger clone. This specimen includes other DNA sequences encoding the same CDR3. The genes are TRBV4-1 and TRBJ2-7; possible D gene TRBD1, 6 bases. There are 12 residues in the CDR3. Germline V gene sequence: CDR1 MGHRA, CDR2 YSYEKL. The CDR3 DNA reads as TGCGCCAGCAGTGACGGGACACACGATCAGTACTTC. Translation gives CASSDGTHDQYF.

The V gene is TRBV9, the J gene TRBJ2-7; 10 positions match TRBD2. Germline CDR1 SGDLS, CDR2 YYNGEE. Trimming cost V 0 bases and J 2 bases; bases outside gene matches: 2. The CDR3 covers 15 residues. The CDR3, as DNA: TGTGCCAGCAGCGTAGGAGCGGGAGGGCCCTACGAGCAGTACTTC. Amino acids: CASSVGAGGPYEQYF. The variable domain in full, completed from reference TRBV9 and TRBJ2-7, reads DSGVTQTPKHLITATGQRVTLRCSPRSGDLSVYWYQQSLDQGLQFLIQYYNGEERAKGNILERFSAQQFPDLHSELNLSSLELGDSALYFCASSVGAGGPYEQYFGPGTRLTVT.

The V and J genes are TRBV28 and TRBJ1-5; 10 nucleotides line up with TRBD1. CDR1 MDHEN and CDR2 SYDVKM come from the germline V gene. This CDR3 region has 18 residues. V shed 6 bases and J 6 bases; nucleotides not matched to a gene: 17. The CDR3 here is CASSSPSSGTGVLQPQHF. For the CDR3, the DNA is TGTGCCAGCAGCTCGCCTTCATCCGGGACAGGGGTTCTTCAGCCCCAGCATTTT.

The chain's CDR3 is CASSLTGGYNEQFF. As DNA, the CDR3 is TGCGCCAGCAGCTTAACAGGGGGCTACAATGAGCAGTTCTTC. The chain employs TRBV5-1 and TRBJ2-1; TRBD1 aligns across 8 bases. The CDR3 length is 14 residues. CDR1 and CDR2 (germline): SGHRS, YFSETQ. Trimming at V came to 2 bases and at J to 3 bases, leaving 1 base not matched to a gene.

This clone was found once. V and J are TRBV7-3 and TRBJ1-2, with D perhaps TRBD1 (5 bases). The length of the CDR3 is 15 residues. Germline V CDR1 and CDR2: SGHTA, FQGTGA. V lost 0 bases to trimming and J lost 8 bases, with 16 bases between them. CDR3 coding DNA: TGTGCCAGCAGCTTAACCCCCGGATCGGGACTCGGCTACACCTTC. Its protein is CASSLTPGSGLGYTF. Full variable domain (rest looked up from reference TRBV7-3 and TRBJ1-2): GAGVSQTPSNKVTEKGKYVELRCDPISGHTALYWYRQSLGQGPEFLIYFQGTGAADDSGLPNDRFFAVRPEGSVSTLKIQRTERGDSAVYLCASSLTPGSGLGYTFGSGTRLTVV.

V and J are TRBV7-9 and TRBJ2-7, with D perhaps TRBD2 (7 bases). CDR3 size: 17 residues. Trimming removed 0 bases from V and 2 bases from J, with 17 bases in between. The germline CDR1 and CDR2 sequences are SEHNR and FQNEAQ (reference sequence). In DNA form, the CDR3 reads TGTGCCAGCAGCTTAGCGGTCGGGGGGCGGGTAGCCTACGAGCAGTACTTC. Amino acids: CASSLAVGGRVAYEQYF.

The V and J genes are TRBV5-6 and TRBJ2-1; D is perhaps TRBD2 (6 bases). Per germline, CDR1 SGHDT and CDR2 YYEEEE. Trimming shortened V by 4 bases and J by 2 bases, and 19 bases separated the two germline ends. The CDR3 loop spans 17 amino acids. CDR3 nucleotides: TGTGCCAGCAGCGAAGATCTCGGGACTTCGCCCTACAATGAGCAGTTCTTC. Translating gives CASSEDLGTSPYNEQFF.